The rows below give T cell receptor beta chains drawn from one sample of a study of blood T cell repertoires in COVID-19. Sequencing used immunoSEQ multiplex PCR; TCRdb keeps in-frame clones, though not all of them. The data contain about 65,000 clones, about 81% of them singletons. Sequenced sample: peripheral blood. These receptor sequences come from an older man with acute or convalescent COVID-19. CDR3s include the opening cysteine and the closing phenylalanine or tryptophan. Each record gives: J gene, clone size, D gene, V gene, CDR3 DNA, CDR3 protein. A D gene is named only where the DNA matches it firmly. Expanded clones get a size class; other rows say once, few or many, or leave the size out.

>TRBJ2-3|-|-|TRBV4-1
TGCGCCAGCAGCCTGACAGCAATAAGGGCAGATACGCAGTATTTT
CASSLTAIRADTQYF
>TRBJ1-1|-|TRBD1|TRBV12-3/TRBV12-4
TGTGCCAGCAGACAGGGGATGAACACTGAAGCTTTCTTT
CASRQGMNTEAFF
>TRBJ2-7|once|-|TRBV19
TGTGCCAGTAGGTCGGGATTTGGCGAGCAGTACTTC
CASRSGFGEQYF
>TRBJ1-1|-|TRBD1|TRBV4-1
TGCGCCAGCAGCCAAGAGAGGACAGGCGAAGCTTTCTTT
CASSQERTGEAFF
>TRBJ2-6|-|-|TRBV6-1
TGTGCCAGCAGTGACCCGAACAGCTCTGGGGCCAACGTCCTGACTTTC
CASSDPNSSGANVLTF
>TRBJ2-1|-|-|TRBV10-3
TGTGCCATCATGGGCGGGGGCACCTCCTACAATGAGCAGTTCTTC
CAIMGGGTSYNEQFF
>TRBJ1-2|-|-|TRBV2
TGTGCCAGCAGTGAAAAGGGCCAGGGATGGCTGTTTGGCTACACCTTC
CASSEKGQGWLFGYTF
>TRBJ1-2|-|-|TRBV6-5
TGTGCCAGCAGTTACTCGTCACAGGGCGCTCAGGGTGGCTACACCTTC
CASSYSSQGAQGGYTF
>TRBJ2-7|-|-|TRBV21-1
TGTGCCAGCAGCAATGCGGACAGCTCCTACGAGCAGTACTTC
CASSNADSSYEQYF
>TRBJ2-5|-|-|TRBV4-2
TGTGCCAGCAGCCAAGACCAGGGGCGAGGAGGGACCCAGTACTTC
CASSQDQGRGGTQYF
>TRBJ1-4|-|-|TRBV6-1
TGTGCCAGCAGTGAATTTAGGGGTAGGGGTGAAAAACTGTTTTTT
CASSEFRGRGEKLFF
>TRBJ1-6|-|TRBD1|TRBV18
TGTGCCAGCTCCCCATCGGGACAGGGGGGGAATTCACCCCTCCACTTT
CASSPSGQGGNSPLHF
>TRBJ1-1|-|-|TRBV11-3
TGTGCCAGCAGCTTATCCGAGCCCACTGAAGCTTTCTTT
CASSLSEPTEAFF
>TRBJ2-3|-|TRBD2|TRBV13
TGTGCCAGCAGCATGGGACTAGCGGGGATTTCAGATACGCAGTATTTT
CASSMGLAGISDTQYF
>TRBJ1-2|-|-|TRBV2
TGTGCCAGCAGGAGATTAGCGGGGCCAAACTATGGCTACACCTTC
CASRRLAGPNYGYTF
>TRBJ2-7|-|-|TRBV5-6
TGTGCCAGCAGCCGATCGGGGCAGGGGTTCTCCTACGAGCAGTACTTC
CASSRSGQGFSYEQYF
>TRBJ1-4|-|TRBD1|TRBV6-6
TGTGCCAGCAGTAACCAGGGGGCCCAGAATGAAAAACTGTTTTTT
CASSNQGAQNEKLFF
>TRBJ1-6|-|-|TRBV11-2
TGTGCCAGCAGCAGCCAGGGGAATGAAAATTCACCCCTCCACTTT
CASSSQGNENSPLHF